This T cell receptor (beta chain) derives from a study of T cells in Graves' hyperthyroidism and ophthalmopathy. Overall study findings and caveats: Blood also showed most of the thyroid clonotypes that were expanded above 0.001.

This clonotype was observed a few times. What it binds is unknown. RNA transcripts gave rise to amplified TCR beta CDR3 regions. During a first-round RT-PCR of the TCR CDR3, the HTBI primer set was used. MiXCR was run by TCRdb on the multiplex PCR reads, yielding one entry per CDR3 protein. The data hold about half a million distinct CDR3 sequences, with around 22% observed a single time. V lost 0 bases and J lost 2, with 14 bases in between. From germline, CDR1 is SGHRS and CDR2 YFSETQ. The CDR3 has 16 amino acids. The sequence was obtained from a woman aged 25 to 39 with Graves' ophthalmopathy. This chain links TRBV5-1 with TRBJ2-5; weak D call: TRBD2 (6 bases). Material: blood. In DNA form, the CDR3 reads TGCGCCAGCAGCTTGGCCGGCGGGGCAGGACAAGAGACCCAGTACTTC. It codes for CASSLAGGAGQETQYF. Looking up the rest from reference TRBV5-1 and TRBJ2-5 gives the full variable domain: KAGVTQTPRYLIKTRGQQVTLSCSPISGHRSVSWYQQTPGQGLQFLFEYFSETQRNKGNFPGRFSGRQFSNSRSEMNVSTLELGDSALYLCASSLAGGAGQETQYFGPGTRLLVL.